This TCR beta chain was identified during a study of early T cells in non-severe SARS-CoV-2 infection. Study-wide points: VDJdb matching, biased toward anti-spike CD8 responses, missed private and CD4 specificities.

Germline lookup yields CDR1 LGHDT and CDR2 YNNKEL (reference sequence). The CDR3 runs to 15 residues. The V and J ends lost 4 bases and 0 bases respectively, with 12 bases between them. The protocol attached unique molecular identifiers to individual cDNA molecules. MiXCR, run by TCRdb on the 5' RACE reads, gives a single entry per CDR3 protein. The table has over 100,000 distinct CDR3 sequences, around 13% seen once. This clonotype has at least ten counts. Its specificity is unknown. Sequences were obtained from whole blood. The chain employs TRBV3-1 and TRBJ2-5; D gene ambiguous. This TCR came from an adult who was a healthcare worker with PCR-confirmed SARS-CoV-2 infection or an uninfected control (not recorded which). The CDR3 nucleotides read TGTGCCAGCAGCCCCGACACTACCAACCAAGAGACCCAGTACTTC. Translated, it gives CASSPDTTNQETQYF.